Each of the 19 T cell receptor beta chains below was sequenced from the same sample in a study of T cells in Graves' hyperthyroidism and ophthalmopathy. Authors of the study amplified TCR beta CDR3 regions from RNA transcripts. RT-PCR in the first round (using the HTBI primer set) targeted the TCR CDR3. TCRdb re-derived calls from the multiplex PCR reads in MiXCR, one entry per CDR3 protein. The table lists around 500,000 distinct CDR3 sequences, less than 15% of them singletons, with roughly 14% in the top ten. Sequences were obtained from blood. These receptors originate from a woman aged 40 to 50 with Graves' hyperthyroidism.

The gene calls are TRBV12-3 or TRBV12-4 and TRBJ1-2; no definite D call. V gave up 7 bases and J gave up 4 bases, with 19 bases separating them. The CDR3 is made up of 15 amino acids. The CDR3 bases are TGTGCCAGCACCCCCTCGTTAGGGCACAGCTATGGCTACACCTTC. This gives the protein CASTPSLGHSYGYTF.

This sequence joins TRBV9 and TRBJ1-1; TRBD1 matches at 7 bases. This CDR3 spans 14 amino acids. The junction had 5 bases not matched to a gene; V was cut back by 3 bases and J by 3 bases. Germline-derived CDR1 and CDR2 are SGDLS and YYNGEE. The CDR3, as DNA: TGTGCCAGCAGCGCGTCCGGGACAGACACTGAAGCTTTCTTT. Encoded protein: CASSASGTDTEAFF.

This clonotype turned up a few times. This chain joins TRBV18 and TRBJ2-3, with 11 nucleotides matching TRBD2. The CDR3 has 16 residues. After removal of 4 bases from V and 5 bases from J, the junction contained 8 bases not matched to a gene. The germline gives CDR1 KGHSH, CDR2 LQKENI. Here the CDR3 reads CASSLETSGAIDTQYF. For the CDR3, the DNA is TGTGCCAGCTCACTAGAGACTAGCGGGGCAATAGATACGCAGTATTTT.

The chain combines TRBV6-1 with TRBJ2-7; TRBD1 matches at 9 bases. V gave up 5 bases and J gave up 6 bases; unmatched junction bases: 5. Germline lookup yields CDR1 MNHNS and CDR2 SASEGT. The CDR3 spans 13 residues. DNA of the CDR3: TGTGCCAGCAGTTCCGGACAGGGGCGCGAGCAGTACTTC. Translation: CASSSGQGREQYF.

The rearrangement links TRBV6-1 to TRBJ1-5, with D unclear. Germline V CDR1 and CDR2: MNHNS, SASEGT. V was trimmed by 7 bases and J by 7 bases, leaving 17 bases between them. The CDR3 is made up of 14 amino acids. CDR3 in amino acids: CASTSAGLRQPQHF. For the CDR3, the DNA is TGTGCCAGCACCTCGGCGGGGTTGAGGCAGCCCCAGCATTTT.

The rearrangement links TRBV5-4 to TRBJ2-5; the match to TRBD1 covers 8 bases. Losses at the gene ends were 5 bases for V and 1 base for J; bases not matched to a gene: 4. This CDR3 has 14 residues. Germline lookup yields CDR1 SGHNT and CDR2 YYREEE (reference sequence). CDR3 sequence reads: CASRHGQGQETQYF. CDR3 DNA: TGTGCCAGCAGGCATGGACAGGGCCAAGAGACCCAGTACTTC.

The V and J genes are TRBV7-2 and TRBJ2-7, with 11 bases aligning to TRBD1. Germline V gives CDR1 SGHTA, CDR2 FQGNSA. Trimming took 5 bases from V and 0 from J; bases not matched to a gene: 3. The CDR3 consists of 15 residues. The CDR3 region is CASSPDRGHSYEQYF. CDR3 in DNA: TGTGCCAGCAGCCCGGACAGGGGGCACTCCTACGAGCAGTACTTC. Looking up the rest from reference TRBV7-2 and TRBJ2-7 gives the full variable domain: GAGVSQSPSNKVTEKGKDVELRCDPISGHTALYWYRQSLGQGLEFLIYFQGNSAPDKSGLPSDRFSAERTGGSVSTLTIQRTQQEDSAVYLCASSPDRGHSYEQYFGPGTRLTVT.

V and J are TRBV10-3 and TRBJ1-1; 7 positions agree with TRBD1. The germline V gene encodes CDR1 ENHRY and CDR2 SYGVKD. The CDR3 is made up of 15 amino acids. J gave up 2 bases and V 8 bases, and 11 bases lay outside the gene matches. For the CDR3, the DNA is TGTGCCATCCGGGAGCGGGACAGCTCTAACACTGAAGCTTTCTTT. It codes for CAIRERDSSNTEAFF.

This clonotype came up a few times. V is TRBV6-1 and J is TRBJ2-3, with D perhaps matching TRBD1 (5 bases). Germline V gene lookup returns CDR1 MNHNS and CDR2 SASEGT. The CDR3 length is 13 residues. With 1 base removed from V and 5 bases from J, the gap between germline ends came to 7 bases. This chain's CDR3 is CASSEVRVDTQYF. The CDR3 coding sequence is TGTGCCAGCAGTGAAGTCAGGGTAGATACGCAGTATTTT.

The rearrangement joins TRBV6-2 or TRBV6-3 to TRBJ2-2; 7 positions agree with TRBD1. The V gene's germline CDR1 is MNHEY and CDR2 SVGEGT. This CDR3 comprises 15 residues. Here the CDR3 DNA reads TGTGGCATCAGGAGAACCACAGGGGACACCGGGGAGCTGTTTTTT. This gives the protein CGIRRTTGDTGELFF.

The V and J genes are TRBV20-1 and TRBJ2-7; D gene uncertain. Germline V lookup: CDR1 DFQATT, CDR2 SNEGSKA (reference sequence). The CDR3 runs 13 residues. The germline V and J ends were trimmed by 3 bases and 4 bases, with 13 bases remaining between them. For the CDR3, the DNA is TGCAGTGCTAGTTTTCAGGAGCTTTACGAGCAGTACTTC. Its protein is CSASFQELYEQYF.

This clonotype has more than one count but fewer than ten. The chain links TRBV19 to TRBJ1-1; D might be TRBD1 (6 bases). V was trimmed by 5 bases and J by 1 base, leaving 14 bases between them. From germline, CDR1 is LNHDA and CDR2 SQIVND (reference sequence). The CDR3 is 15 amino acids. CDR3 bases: TGTGCCAGTAGTCCCCAAACAGGGCAGAACACTGAAGCTTTCTTT. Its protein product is CASSPQTGQNTEAFF.

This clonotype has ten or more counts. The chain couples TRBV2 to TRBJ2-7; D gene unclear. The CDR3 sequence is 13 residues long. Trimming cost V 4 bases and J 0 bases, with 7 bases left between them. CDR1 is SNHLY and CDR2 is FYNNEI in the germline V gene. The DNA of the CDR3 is TGTGCCAGCAGTGTGCAGACCTCCTACGAGCAGTACTTC. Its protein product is CASSVQTSYEQYF.

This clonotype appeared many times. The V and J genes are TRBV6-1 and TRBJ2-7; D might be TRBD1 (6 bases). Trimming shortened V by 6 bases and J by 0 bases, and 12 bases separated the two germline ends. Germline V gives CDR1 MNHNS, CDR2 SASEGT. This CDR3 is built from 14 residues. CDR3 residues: CASRDSLLSYEQYF. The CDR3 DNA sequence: TGTGCCAGCAGGGACAGCCTTCTCTCCTACGAGCAGTACTTC.

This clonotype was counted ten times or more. CDR3 in DNA: TGTGCCAGCAGTTACGCCTGGGACAGGGGAAACTATGGCTACACCTTC. The encoded protein is CASSYAWDRGNYGYTF. The chain couples TRBV6-5 to TRBJ1-2, with 10 bases aligning to TRBD1. Trimming cost V 2 bases and J 2 bases; bases outside gene matches: 5. Per germline, CDR1 MNHEY and CDR2 SVGAGI. CDR3 length: 16 residues.

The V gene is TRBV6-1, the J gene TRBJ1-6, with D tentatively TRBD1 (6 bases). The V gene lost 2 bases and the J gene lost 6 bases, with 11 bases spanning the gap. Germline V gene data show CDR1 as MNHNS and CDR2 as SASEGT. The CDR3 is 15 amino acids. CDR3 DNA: TGTGCCAGCAGTGAATCGGCCAGGGGTAATTCACCCCTCCACTTT. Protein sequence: CASSESARGNSPLHF.

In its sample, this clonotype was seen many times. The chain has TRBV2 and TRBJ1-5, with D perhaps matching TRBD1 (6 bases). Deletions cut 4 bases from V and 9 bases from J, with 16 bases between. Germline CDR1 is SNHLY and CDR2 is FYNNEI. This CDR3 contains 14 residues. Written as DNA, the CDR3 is TGTGCCAGCAGTGTATTAGGGGGAAACGGGCCCCAGCATTTT. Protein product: CASSVLGGNGPQHF.

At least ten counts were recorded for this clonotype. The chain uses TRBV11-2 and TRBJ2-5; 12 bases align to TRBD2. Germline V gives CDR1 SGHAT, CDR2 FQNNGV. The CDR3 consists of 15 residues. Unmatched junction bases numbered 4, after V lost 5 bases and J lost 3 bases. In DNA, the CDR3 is TGTGCCAGCAGCCGGAGACTAGCGGGGGAAGAGACCCAGTACTTC. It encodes CASSRRLAGEETQYF.

CDR3 DNA: TGTGCCAGCAGTGTGGACAGGGTGTCCTACGAGCAGTACTTC. Its translation is CASSVDRVSYEQYF. The V call is TRBV6-1, the J call TRBJ2-7; 8 positions match TRBD1. J lost 1 base, V lost 4 bases, and 3 bases had no gene match. The CDR3 contains 14 residues. Germline values: CDR1 MNHNS, CDR2 SASEGT.